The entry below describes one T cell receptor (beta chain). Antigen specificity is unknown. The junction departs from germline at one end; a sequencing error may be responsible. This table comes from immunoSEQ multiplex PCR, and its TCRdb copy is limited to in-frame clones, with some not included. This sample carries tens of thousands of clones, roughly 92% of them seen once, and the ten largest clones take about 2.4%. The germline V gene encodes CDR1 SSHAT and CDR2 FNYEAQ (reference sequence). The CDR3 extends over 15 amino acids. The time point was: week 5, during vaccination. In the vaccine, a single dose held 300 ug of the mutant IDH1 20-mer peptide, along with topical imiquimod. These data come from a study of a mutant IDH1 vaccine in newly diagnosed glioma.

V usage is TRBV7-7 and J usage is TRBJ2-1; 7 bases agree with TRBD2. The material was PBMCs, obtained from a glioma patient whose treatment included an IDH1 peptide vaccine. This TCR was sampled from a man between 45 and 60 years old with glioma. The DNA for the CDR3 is TGTGCTAGCAGCCCCGGGCTAGCGGATATCAATGAGCAGTTCTTC. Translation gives CASSPGLADINEQFF.